Listed below are T cell receptor beta chains from one sample, sequenced in a study of T cell repertoires in cytomegalovirus infection. TCRdb called the reads again in MiXCR, with one record for every CDR3 protein. Counted here are 200,000 to 250,000 distinct CDR3 sequences, approximately 22% occurring once; the ten biggest clones make up 15% to 20%. Sequenced input: CD8+ T cells from PBMCs. The receptor source for this set is a human donor in good health (CMV status not recorded). Some clones in this sample may be carry-over from other donors' samples. CDR3s include the opening cysteine and the closing phenylalanine or tryptophan. The D gene is left open where the match is weak. Not every row has a clone size; where given, it reads once, few, many or a size class.

j_call clone_size cdr3_length d_call v_call cdr3_nt cdr3_aa
TRBJ2-7 many 13 TRBD2 TRBV7-8 TGTGCCAGCAGTTTGGAGGGGACTACGAAGCAGTACTTC CASSLEGTTKQYF
TRBJ1-1 . 15 . TRBV27 TGTGCCAGCAGTTTAGGTCGGGGGGCCTATACTGAAGCTTTCTTT CASSLGRGAYTEAFF
TRBJ2-7 . 15 TRBD1 TRBV28 TGTGCCAGCCAACCCACAGGGACAGGGGATTACGAGCAGTACTTC CASQPTGTGDYEQYF
TRBJ2-7 . 13 TRBD2 TRBV29-1 TGCAGCGCTGCCCGCGGGGGGACCTACGAGCAGTACTTC CSAARGGTYEQYF
TRBJ2-1 . 12 . TRBV7-8 TGTGCCAGCCAAGACTACGTCAATGAGCAGTTCTTC CASQDYVNEQFF
TRBJ1-1 many 12 . TRBV12-3/TRBV12-4 TGTGCCAGCAGTTTAATGGGGGGCGAAGCTTTCTTT CASSLMGGEAFF
TRBJ2-1 many 15 . TRBV7-4 TGTGCCAGCAGCTTAGCGCTTGACTCCTACAATGAGCAGTTCTTC CASSLALDSYNEQFF
TRBJ2-1 . 16 . TRBV5-1 TGCGCCAGCAGCGGAGGGGACTCCCACCCCGGTTATGAGCAGTTCTTC CASSGGDSHPGYEQFF
TRBJ2-5 . 13 TRBD2 TRBV5-4 TGTGCCAGCAGCGGGGGACTACAAGAGACCCAGTACTTC CASSGGLQETQYF
TRBJ2-3 . 19 . TRBV7-8 TGTGCCAGCAGCTTAGGGTTAGGGATTCCTTGGGTCCCCACAGATACGCAGTATTTT CASSLGLGIPWVPTDTQYF
TRBJ1-3 many 14 TRBD1 TRBV6-1 TGTGCCAGCTGGGGACAGGGGTATGGAAACACCATATATTTT CASWGQGYGNTIYF
TRBJ2-2 many 17 . TRBV7-8 TGTGCCAGCAGCCACCCTCAGGGGGGGCAAGGCACCGGGGAGCTGTTTTTT CASSHPQGGQGTGELFF
TRBJ2-2 . 14 . TRBV27 TGTGCCAGCAGTTTTAACAGTGAGACCGGGGAGCTGTTTTTT CASSFNSETGELFF
TRBJ2-3 few 17 . TRBV28 TGTGCCAGCAGTGGGGAGGGGGCGGGCCTGAACACAGATACGCAGTATTTT CASSGEGAGLNTDTQYF
TRBJ2-2 many 14 . TRBV7-2 TGTGCCAGCAGCTCAACACCTAAGGGCGGGGAGCTGTTTTTT CASSSTPKGGELFF
TRBJ2-3 many 16 TRBD1 TRBV7-8 TGTGCCAGCAGCTTAGCCGGGACAGGGCTCACAGATACGCAGTATTTT CASSLAGTGLTDTQYF
TRBJ1-1 . 12 . TRBV29-1 TGCAGCGCCCGGACATTGAACACTAAAGCTTTCTTT CSARTLNTKAFF
TRBJ1-1 many 14 . TRBV5-1 TGTGCCAGCAGCTTTGGGGGGGCCGGCACTGAAGCTTTCTTT CASSFGGAGTEAFF
TRBJ2-1 many 14 . TRBV11-3 TGTGCCAGCAGCTCCCCAGAAAGGGGTCGTGAGCAGTTCTTC CASSSPERGREQFF
TRBJ2-7 . 14 . TRBV19 TGTGCCAGTAGTATCGATGGGGGTACCGGAGAGCAGTACTTC CASSIDGGTGEQYF
TRBJ2-1 . 16 TRBD2 TRBV6-5 TGTGCCAGCAAAGCAGGTGGCGGGGGGGCCAACAATGAGCAGTTCTTC CASKAGGGGANNEQFF
TRBJ2-7 . 12 . TRBV29-1 TGCAGCGTTATCGGCCCCTCCTACGAGCAGTACTTC CSVIGPSYEQYF
TRBJ2-7 . 16 TRBD2 TRBV29-1 TGCAGCGTCCTCTTGGCGGGGGGGCCGGTAATCTACGAGCAGTACTTC CSVLLAGGPVIYEQYF
TRBJ1-1 few 14 . TRBV29-1 TGCAGCGTGCAGGGATTTTCTATGAACACTGAAGCTTTCTTT CSVQGFSMNTEAFF
TRBJ1-2 . 13 . TRBV7-6 TGTGCCAGCAGCCCTCTGGAAGGGTATGGCTACACCTTC CASSPLEGYGYTF
TRBJ2-3 many 14 . TRBV5-6 TGTGCCAGCAGCTTGGAACTTTACACAGATACGCAGTATTTT CASSLELYTDTQYF
TRBJ2-2 few 14 TRBD1 TRBV6-1 TGTGCCAGCAGTGGGGACAGGGCCACCGGGGAGCTGTTTTTT CASSGDRATGELFF
TRBJ2-1 many 15 TRBD2 TRBV6-1 TGTGCCAGCAGTGAATGGACTAGCGGGGGGTATGAGCAGTTCTTC CASSEWTSGGYEQFF
TRBJ2-1 . 18 . TRBV3-1 TGTGCCAGCAGCCAAGATGCCGGCAGGGGCCCCTCCTACAATGAGCAGTTCTTC CASSQDAGRGPSYNEQFF
TRBJ2-7 few 14 . TRBV7-6 TGTGCCAGCAGCTTAGACCCCGATTCCTACGAGCAGTACTTC CASSLDPDSYEQYF
TRBJ2-7 few 14 . TRBV12-3/TRBV12-4 TGTGCCAGCAGCGCGGCCACATGGGTCTACGAGCAGTACTTC CASSAATWVYEQYF
TRBJ2-5 . 13 . TRBV12-3/TRBV12-4 TGTGCCAGCAGTTTTGGAGGTCAAGAGACCCAGTACTTC CASSFGGQETQYF
TRBJ2-2 . 14 . TRBV13 TGTGCCAGCAGCTTATTAGACAACACCGGGGAGCTGTTTTTT CASSLLDNTGELFF
TRBJ2-5 . 14 . TRBV4-1 TGCGCCAGCAGCCAAGATTCCGTGGGAGAGACCCAGTACTTC CASSQDSVGETQYF
TRBJ2-1 few 12 TRBD2 TRBV19 TGTGCCGCCGGGAGGGTTTACAATGAGCAGTTCTTC CAAGRVYNEQFF
TRBJ2-1 few 16 . TRBV29-1 TGCAGCGGGAATCCCGGGGACCTTTCCACCGGGAATGAGCAGTTCTTC CSGNPGDLSTGNEQFF
TRBJ1-1 few 14 . TRBV12-3/TRBV12-4 TGTGCCAGCAGTTTAAGCCCGGCGAACACTGAAGCTTTCTTT CASSLSPANTEAFF
TRBJ2-4 many 14 . TRBV12-3/TRBV12-4 TGTGCCAGCCTAAGGGGCAGGGAGAAAAACATTCAGTACTTC CASLRGREKNIQYF
TRBJ1-6 . 14 . TRBV28 TGTGCCAGCACCCCTCTCCAGGATAATTCACCCCTCCACTTT CASTPLQDNSPLHF